The 32 T cell receptor beta chains listed next were all sequenced from one sample in a study of T cell changes during pregnancy in multiple sclerosis (dated by TCRdb to the late 2010s). Library construction relied on the immunoSEQ multiplex PCR assay. Here the immuneACCESS table is served through TCRdb, limited to in-frame sequences with V and J called. Missing clones are a known gap in these copies; in checked studies unresolved V genes cover under half, and the rest lacks a known reason. The sample data list around 74,000 clones, and around nine tenths of these were observed just once. The ten largest clones take up approximately 3.4% of the sample. The sequenced sample was peripheral blood, obtained before pregnancy. Receptor source: a female donor with multiple sclerosis, enrolled in a pregnancy study.

The chain links TRBV19 to TRBJ1-5, with D unclear. Looked up from germline, CDR1 is LNHDA and CDR2 is SQIVND (reference sequence). The CDR3 totals 13 residues. The V end lost 10 bases, the J end lost 4 bases, and 14 bases lay between the germline ends. CDR3: CATRESLNQPQHF. The CDR3 DNA reads TGTGCCACAAGGGAGAGCTTAAATCAGCCCCAGCATTTT.

This chain connects TRBV28 to TRBJ2-7; D is possibly TRBD1 (6 bases). Germline V lookup: CDR1 MDHEN, CDR2 SYDVKM. V dropped 4 bases and J dropped 7 bases, with 11 bases sitting between them. The CDR3 is made up of 12 amino acids. The DNA for the CDR3 is TGTGCCAGCAGTTACAGGGTGGGAGAGCAGTACTTC. Translated, it gives CASSYRVGEQYF.

V is TRBV7-6 and J is TRBJ2-3; 7 bases map to TRBD1. Germline-derived CDR1 and CDR2 are SGHVS and FNYEAQ. The CDR3 spans 16 residues. J lost 6 bases, V lost 5 bases, and 14 bases had no gene match. This CDR3 is CASSRSTTTGPDTQYF. DNA for the CDR3: TGTGCCAGCAGCCGCTCAACTACGACAGGGCCGGATACGCAGTATTTT.

The rearrangement uses TRBV10-3 and TRBJ1-1, with 11 bases aligning to TRBD1. The CDR3 extends over 16 amino acids. The germline CDR1 and CDR2 sequences are ENHRY and SYGVKD. V shed 6 bases, J shed 5 bases, and the junction held 11 bases outside the gene matches. In DNA, the CDR3 is TGTGCCATCAGCTCAACCGGGACAGGGGGATGGACTGAAGCTTTCTTT. This codes for CAISSTGTGGWTEAFF.

The chain carries TRBV7-9 and TRBJ2-3, with TRBD1 matching 9 bases. The V and J ends lost 5 bases and 4 bases, in that order; junction bases with no gene match: 16. The CDR3 length is 18 residues. CDR1 is SEHNR, CDR2 FQNEAQ, per germline (reference sequence). The CDR3 is CASSGTTSGTGSPDTQYF. The CDR3 nucleotides are TGTGCCAGCAGCGGAACGACTTCCGGGACAGGGTCCCCAGATACGCAGTATTTT.

This chain links TRBV5-1 with TRBJ2-5, with TRBD1 matching over 9 bases. The CDR3 runs 14 residues. J gave up 5 bases and V 5 bases, and 7 bases lay outside the gene matches. The germline V gene encodes CDR1 SGHRS and CDR2 YFSETQ. CDR3 coding DNA: TGCGCCAGCAGACTGACAGGGGGGAGTGAGACCCAGTACTTC. Its translation: CASRLTGGSETQYF. The full variable domain, rest sourced from reference TRBV5-1 and TRBJ2-5, is KAGVTQTPRYLIKTRGQQVTLSCSPISGHRSVSWYQQTPGQGLQFLFEYFSETQRNKGNFPGRFSGRQFSNSRSEMNVSTLELGDSALYLCASRLTGGSETQYFGPGTRLLVL.

This clone was seen only once. The chain carries TRBV2 and TRBJ1-3; 7 bases are a match to TRBD1. V lost 6 bases to trimming and J lost 0 bases; unmatched junction nucleotides: 11. The CDR3 has 17 amino acids. CDR1 and CDR2 (germline): SNHLY, FYNNEI. CDR3 loop: CASRALIGGHSGNTIYF. The CDR3 nucleotides are TGTGCCAGCAGGGCTCTAATAGGGGGCCACTCTGGAAACACCATATATTTT.

The genes are TRBV29-1 and TRBJ2-7, with D tentatively TRBD1 (5 bases). The ends were cut back, 7 bases at V and 0 bases at J, with 13 bases in the middle. Germline V CDR1 and CDR2: SQVTM, ANQGSEA. The CDR3 covers 13 residues. This CDR3 is CSANGASSYEQYF. The CDR3 nucleotides read TGCAGCGCCAATGGGGCGAGCTCCTACGAGCAGTACTTC.

The V gene is TRBV2, the J gene TRBJ2-4; 10 nucleotides agree with TRBD2. After removal of 9 bases from V and 0 bases from J, the junction contained 17 bases not matched to a gene. In germline, CDR1 is SNHLY, CDR2 FYNNEI. The CDR3 contains 19 residues. CDR3 loop: CASTWLTSGVGLAKNIQYF. The CDR3 nucleotides read TGTGCCAGTACCTGGTTAACTAGCGGGGTGGGTCTAGCCAAAAACATTCAGTACTTC. The complete variable domain, with remaining parts taken from reference TRBV2 and TRBJ2-4, reads EPEVTQTPSHQVTQMGQEVILRCVPISNHLYFYWYRQILGQKVEFLVSFYNNEISEKSEIFDDQFSVERPDGSNFTLKIRSTKLEDSAMYFCASTWLTSGVGLAKNIQYFGAGTRLSVL.

This clone has just one count. This rearrangement joins TRBV7-8 to TRBJ2-1, with 9 bases identical to TRBD2. Trimming took 5 bases from V and 7 from J; bases not matched to a gene: 6. This CDR3 comprises 14 residues. CDR1 is SGHVS and CDR2 is FQNEAQ in the germline V gene. The CDR3 loop reads CASSPRGGRNEQFF. The CDR3 nucleotides read TGTGCCAGCAGCCCGCGGGGGGGCAGGAATGAGCAGTTCTTC. The variable domain in full, with the rest retrieved from reference TRBV7-8 and TRBJ2-1, is GAGVSQSPRYKVAKRGQDVALRCDPISGHVSLFWYQQALGQGPEFLTYFQNEAQLDKSGLPSDRFFAERPEGSVSTLKIQRTQQEDSAVYLCASSPRGGRNEQFFGPGTRLTVL.

This chain links TRBV13 with TRBJ2-5; 8 bases agree with TRBD1. Germline V gene lookup returns CDR1 PRHDT and CDR2 FYEKMQ (reference sequence). V gave up 5 bases and J gave up 2 bases; unmatched junction bases: 4. This CDR3 region has 14 residues. For the CDR3, the DNA is TGTGCCAGCAGCCTCCGGACAGGGCAAGAGACCCAGTACTTC. Translating it yields CASSLRTGQETQYF.

The rearrangement joins TRBV13 to TRBJ1-5; D is ambiguous. The CDR3 loop spans 16 amino acids. The germline CDR1 and CDR2 sequences are PRHDT and FYEKMQ (reference sequence). The V end lost 5 bases, the J end lost 4 bases, and 18 bases lay between the germline ends. The CDR3 here is CASSLTGKPVNQPQHF. The CDR3 bases are TGTGCCAGCAGCCTAACGGGTAAACCGGTAAATCAGCCCCAGCATTTT.

The chain links TRBV11-2 to TRBJ2-7; 7 bases align to TRBD1. In germline, CDR1 is SGHAT, CDR2 FQNNGV. CDR3 size: 14 residues. V shed 4 bases and J 1 base; nucleotides not matched to a gene: 4. CDR3 DNA: TGTGCCAGCAGCTCAGCGACAGGGTCCTACGAGCAGTACTTC. This gives the protein CASSSATGSYEQYF.

The gene calls are TRBV7-2 and TRBJ1-1; no definite D call. This CDR3 region has 13 residues. CDR1 and CDR2 (germline): SGHTA, FQGNSA. Trimming removed 3 bases from V and 1 base from J, with 6 bases in between. The CDR3: CASSFSRNTEAFF. The DNA of the CDR3 is TGTGCCAGCAGCTTTAGTCGGAACACTGAAGCTTTCTTT.

In its sample, this clone was seen a few times. The genes are TRBV19 and TRBJ1-3; a possible D gene is TRBD1 (5 bases). The CDR3 consists of 15 residues. Per germline, CDR1 LNHDA and CDR2 SQIVND (reference sequence). Deletions cut 0 bases from V and 1 base from J, with 7 bases between. The DNA for the CDR3 is TGTGCCAGTAGTATAGACGGACAATCTGGAAACACCATATATTTT. This gives the protein CASSIDGQSGNTIYF.

The chain recombines TRBV19 with TRBJ1-5, with TRBD1 identical over 8 bases. V lost 3 bases and J lost 0; bases outside the gene matches: 13. The CDR3 sequence is 19 residues long. CDR1 is LNHDA and CDR2 is SQIVND in the germline V gene (reference sequence). This CDR3 reads CASSIRRQGYFDSNQPQHF. CDR3 in DNA: TGTGCCAGTAGTATTAGGAGACAGGGGTACTTTGATAGCAATCAGCCCCAGCATTTT.

This rearrangement joins TRBV13 to TRBJ2-3; TRBD2 aligns across 9 bases. Germline loops: CDR1 PRHDT, CDR2 FYEKMQ (reference sequence). The length of the CDR3 is 15 residues. The V and J ends lost 5 bases and 0 bases, in that order; junction bases with no gene match: 3. The CDR3, as DNA: TGTGCCAGCAGCCGCACTAGCGGGAGCACAGATACGCAGTATTTT. This translates into CASSRTSGSTDTQYF. Using reference TRBV13 and TRBJ2-3 for the parts outside the CDR3, the full variable domain is AAGVIQSPRHLIKEKRETATLKCYPIPRHDTVYWYQQGPGQDPQFLISFYEKMQSDKGSIPDRFSAQQFSDYHSELNMSSLELGDSALYFCASSRTSGSTDTQYFGPGTRLTVL.

The J gene is TRBJ2-3, the V gene TRBV5-1; D not resolved. Germline CDR1 and CDR2: SGHRS and YFSETQ. V was shortened by 5 bases and J by 5 bases, with 15 bases between the two germline ends. The CDR3 has 14 amino acids. CDR3 residues: CASSIPGFQDTQYF. The CDR3 DNA is TGCGCCAGCAGTATCCCCGGGTTTCAAGATACGCAGTATTTT.

V and J are TRBV18 and TRBJ2-3; 7 bases match TRBD2. The CDR3 is 18 amino acids. The V segment lost 3 bases and the J segment 0 bases; nucleotides outside the gene matches: 12. CDR1 and CDR2 from the germline V gene are KGHSH and LQKENI. CDR3: CASSPERGVYSSTDTQYF. DNA of the CDR3: TGTGCCAGCTCACCGGAGCGGGGAGTGTATTCTAGCACAGATACGCAGTATTTT.

The chain recombines TRBV18 with TRBJ2-6; no definite D call. From germline, CDR1 is KGHSH and CDR2 LQKENI. This CDR3 is 16 amino acids long. Deletions cut 3 bases from V and 1 base from J, with 10 bases between. The CDR3 sequence: CASSPPSSSGANVLTF. For the CDR3, the DNA is TGTGCCAGCTCACCCCCTAGTTCATCTGGGGCCAACGTCCTGACTTTC.

The rearrangement links TRBV2 to TRBJ2-3; a possible D gene is TRBD2 (5 bases). Germline-derived CDR1 and CDR2 are SNHLY and FYNNEI. Trimming cost V 6 bases and J 6 bases, with 7 bases left between them. The CDR3 extends over 11 amino acids. The CDR3 DNA reads as TGTGCCAGCAGAACGGGGGATACGCAGTATTTT. Translating it yields CASRTGDTQYF.

The V call is TRBV6-5, the J call TRBJ1-2, with D unresolved. CDR1 is MNHEY and CDR2 is SVGAGI in the germline V gene. This CDR3 has 13 residues. Trimming left V 2 bases short and J 4 bases short, with 8 bases between. The CDR3 protein is CASSYNAVYGYTF. DNA for the CDR3: TGTGCCAGCAGTTACAACGCGGTCTATGGCTACACCTTC.

The J gene is TRBJ1-1, the V gene TRBV6-5; D not resolved. CDR1 MNHEY and CDR2 SVGAGI come from the germline V gene. The CDR3 extends over 13 amino acids. Trimming removed 5 bases from V and 10 bases from J, with 17 bases in between. In nucleotides, the CDR3 is TGTGCCAGCAGTCCTAGCATAGCACGGGCAGCTTTCTTT. This sequence encodes CASSPSIARAAFF.

V and J are TRBV7-9 and TRBJ1-5; D not resolved. This CDR3 has 13 residues. Germline CDR1 SEHNR, CDR2 FQNEAQ (reference sequence). The germline V and J ends were trimmed by 6 bases and 3 bases, with 9 bases remaining between them. This chain's CDR3 is CASSFGANQPQHF. In nucleotides, the CDR3 is TGTGCCAGCAGTTTCGGAGCCAATCAGCCCCAGCATTTT. Supplemented by reference TRBV7-9 and TRBJ1-5, the full variable domain reads DTGVSQNPRHKITKRGQNVTFRCDPISEHNRLYWYRQTLGQGPEFLTYFQNEAQLEKSRLLSDRFSAERPKGSFSTLEIQRTEQGDSAMYLCASSFGANQPQHFGDGTRLSIL.

This clone was seen many times. CDR3 region: CASSSPGGQAFF. Written as DNA, the CDR3 is TGTGCCAGCAGTTCCCCAGGGGGCCAAGCTTTCTTT. The J gene is TRBJ1-1, the V gene TRBV6-5; TRBD1 matches at 8 bases. V lost 4 bases and J lost 9; bases outside the gene matches: 4. Germline V gene data show CDR1 as MNHEY and CDR2 as SVGAGI. This CDR3 comprises 12 residues.

V and J are TRBV5-4 and TRBJ1-2, with D possibly matching TRBD1 (5 bases). V was shortened by 0 bases and J by 6 bases, with 9 bases between the two germline ends. This CDR3 is built from 13 residues. Germline CDR1 SGHNT, CDR2 YYREEE (reference sequence). CDR3 region: CASSLVRGDGYTF. CDR3 in DNA: TGTGCCAGCAGCTTGGTCCGGGGGGATGGCTACACCTTC.

The rearrangement uses TRBV7-9 and TRBJ2-7, with TRBD1 matching 9 bases. The CDR3 has 16 amino acids. Germline lookup yields CDR1 SEHNR and CDR2 FQNEAQ (reference sequence). V trimming: 5 bases; J trimming: 2 bases; junction bases outside the gene matches: 10. CDR3 protein: CASSLTTGGDPYEQYF. CDR3 DNA: TGTGCCAGCAGCCTGACGACAGGGGGGGATCCCTACGAGCAGTACTTC.

The rearrangement joins TRBV5-1 to TRBJ2-7; 9 nucleotides agree with TRBD2. Trimming cost V 4 bases and J 1 base; bases outside gene matches: 9. CDR3 length: 16 amino acids. CDR1 and CDR2 (germline): SGHRS, YFSETQ. The CDR3 DNA reads TGCGCCAGCAGCCTGGGACTAGCCGACATGTCCTACGAGCAGTACTTC. It specifies CASSLGLADMSYEQYF.

This clone was detected a few times. The V call is TRBV5-1, the J call TRBJ1-2; 9 bases agree with TRBD1. The CDR3 is 14 residues long. The trim removed 0 bases at V and 8 bases at J, leaving 5 bases unmatched. The germline V gene has CDR1 SGHRS and CDR2 YFSETQ. The CDR3 loop is CASSLGQGVQGYTF. The DNA of the CDR3 is TGCGCCAGCAGCTTGGGACAGGGGGTACAGGGCTACACCTTC.

This chain links TRBV19 with TRBJ1-1; no clear D. Trimming shortened V by 5 bases and J by 6 bases, and 7 bases separated the two germline ends. The germline gives CDR1 LNHDA, CDR2 SQIVND (reference sequence). The CDR3 spans 11 residues. The DNA for the CDR3 is TGTGCCAGTAGTCTACGCTCTGAAGCTTTCTTT. Amino acids: CASSLRSEAFF.

The chain carries TRBV5-1 and TRBJ1-2, with D tentatively TRBD1 (6 bases). Trimming left V 3 bases short and J 2 bases short, with 14 bases between. The CDR3 extends over 15 amino acids. Per germline, CDR1 SGHRS and CDR2 YFSETQ. CDR3 region: CASSWGADSNYGYTF. The CDR3 nucleotides read TGCGCCAGCAGCTGGGGAGCGGACAGCAACTATGGCTACACCTTC.

The chain combines TRBV19 with TRBJ2-3; D is possibly TRBD1 (6 bases). The V gene lost 9 bases and the J gene lost 3 bases, with 22 bases spanning the gap. Germline V gene lookup returns CDR1 LNHDA and CDR2 SQIVND (reference sequence). There are 16 residues in the CDR3. Written as DNA, the CDR3 is TGTGCCAGCTCAACCGAACAGGGAATCGGGACAGATACGCAGTATTTT. Translated: CASSTEQGIGTDTQYF.